The clone carrying this T cell receptor (beta chain) has at least ten counts. The antigen is undetermined. TCRdb passed the reads through MiXCR, listing each CDR3 protein once. The sample holds about 360,000 distinct CDR3 sequences, less than 20% seen once. The data originate from a study of T cell repertoires in cytomegalovirus infection. Across the study: Matching HLA type, along with CMV infection, was indicated by public TCR beta signatures.

Trimming cost V 3 bases and J 4 bases; bases outside gene matches: 4. The germline V gene encodes CDR1 SGHAT and CDR2 FQNNGV. This CDR3 is 14 amino acids long. Study findings and constraints: Dominating the ex vivo response were HLA-C-restricted CMV-specific TCR beta clonotypes. Individuals carrying CMV plus the relevant HLA were identified by cumulative frequency of public TCR beta families.

Sequenced sample: PBMCs. The chain employs TRBV11-2 and TRBJ1-1, with TRBD1 identical over 8 bases. The clonotype originates from a human donor in good health (CMV status not recorded). Some clones in this sample may be carry-over from other donors' samples. As DNA, the CDR3 is TGTGCCAGCAGCTTTCAGGGGGCGGGCACTGAAGCTTTCTTT. This sequence encodes CASSFQGAGTEAFF.